Listed here are 11 T cell receptor beta chains from one sample, sequenced in a study of OX40 agonist ivuxolimab in advanced cancers. The method was the immunoSEQ multiplex PCR assay. Sourced from immuneACCESS, this table was stored by TCRdb with only in-frame sequences that have V and J called. A share of the clones is absent; for the studies checked, an unresolved V gene accounts for under half, and the remainder has no known explanation. This sample is represented by approximately 60,000 clones; around nine tenths of them were singletons. The ten largest clones add up to approximately 0.39% of the sample. Sequencing was performed on CD4+ or CD8+ T cells sorted from blood, taken in a trial of the OX40 agonist ivuxolimab. The source is an adult with an advanced solid tumor such as melanoma, head and neck, liver or kidney cancer.

This clone was seen only once. The chain links TRBV11-2 to TRBJ1-3; TRBD1 matches 12 bases. This CDR3 is 14 amino acids long. The trim removed 5 bases at V and 9 bases at J, leaving 5 bases unmatched. Germline V gene lookup returns CDR1 SGHAT and CDR2 FQNNGV. The CDR3 DNA reads as TGTGCCAGCAGCCCAGGGACAGGGGGCGGCACCATATATTTT. Amino acid sequence: CASSPGTGGGTIYF.

This chain uses TRBV18 with TRBJ2-7; 10 bases are shared with TRBD1. Trimming cost V 6 bases and J 7 bases; bases outside gene matches: 9. The CDR3 consists of 14 residues. Germline V gene sequence: CDR1 KGHSH, CDR2 LQKENI. CDR3 coding DNA: TGTGCCAGCTCCCTCGGACAGGGGGGTAGGGAGCAGTACTTC. This sequence encodes CASSLGQGGREQYF.

This chain joins TRBV4-2 and TRBJ2-7, with TRBD2 as a possible D gene (5 bases). Germline V gene data show CDR1 as LGHNA and CDR2 as YNFKEQ. CDR3 length equals 12 residues. Trimming stripped 0 bases from V and 6 bases from J, with 6 bases between. The CDR3 region has the DNA TGTGCCAGCAGCCAAGACGAGGGCGAGCAGTACTTC. It codes for CASSQDEGEQYF.

The gene calls are TRBV7-8 and TRBJ1-6, with no clear D. The CDR3 covers 13 residues. Trimming removed 1 base from V and 8 bases from J, with 6 bases in between. Germline lookup yields CDR1 SGHVS and CDR2 FQNEAQ. The CDR3 loop reads CASSLVPHSPLHF. Here the CDR3 DNA reads TGTGCCAGCAGCTTAGTCCCCCATTCACCCCTCCACTTT.

The chain has TRBV4-2 and TRBJ1-2; D remains unclear. Germline V gene lookup returns CDR1 LGHNA and CDR2 YNFKEQ. The CDR3 covers 14 residues. V gave up 2 bases and J gave up 2 bases, with 9 bases separating them. The CDR3 is CASSQNTDNYGYTF. The CDR3 bases are TGTGCCAGCAGCCAAAACACGGACAACTATGGCTACACCTTC.

This rearrangement joins TRBV19 to TRBJ1-4; 10 bases line up with TRBD1. With V trimmed by 5 bases and J by 6 bases, 6 bases remained unmatched. This CDR3 has 15 amino acids. Per the germline V gene, CDR1 is LNHDA and CDR2 is SQIVND (reference sequence). In nucleotides, the CDR3 is TGTGCCAGTAGTTTTCCGGGACAGGGGTATGAAAAACTGTTTTTT. Protein sequence: CASSFPGQGYEKLFF. Using reference TRBV19 and TRBJ1-4 for the parts outside the CDR3, the full variable domain is DGGITQSPKYLFRKEGQNVTLSCEQNLNHDAMYWYRQDPGQGLRLIYYSQIVNDFQKGDIAEGYSVSREKKESFPLTVTSAQKNPTAFYLCASSFPGQGYEKLFFGSGTQLSVL.

This sequence joins TRBV10-3 and TRBJ2-7, with 9 bases lining up with TRBD1. J lost 4 bases, V lost 5 bases, and 3 bases had no gene match. Germline CDR1 is ENHRY and CDR2 is SYGVKD. The CDR3 has 13 amino acids. CDR3 DNA: TGTGCCATCAGTCCGGGACAGGGATACGAGCAGTACTTC. Translated, it gives CAISPGQGYEQYF.

V is TRBV4-1 and J is TRBJ1-2; TRBD1 aligns across 8 bases. This CDR3 has 15 amino acids. CDR1 and CDR2 from the germline V gene are MGHRA and YSYEKL. V dropped 2 bases and J dropped 1; count of bases not matched to a gene: 3. CDR3 region: CASSQRQGNNYGYTF. In DNA form, the CDR3 reads TGCGCCAGCAGCCAAAGACAGGGGAATAACTATGGCTACACCTTC.

The rearrangement joins TRBV10-3 to TRBJ2-7; maybe TRBD1 (6 bases). V was shortened by 8 bases and J by 3 bases, with 17 bases between the two germline ends. Germline CDR1 is ENHRY and CDR2 is SYGVKD. There are 14 residues in the CDR3. The CDR3 bases are TGTGCCATCGTTTTGTCCCAACAGGGCTACGAGCAGTACTTC. Its protein product is CAIVLSQQGYEQYF.

Written as DNA, the CDR3 is TGTGCCATCCAGCGGGGGGGAAACACCGGGGAGCTGTTTTTT. Amino acids: CAIQRGGNTGELFF. The rearrangement joins TRBV10-3 to TRBJ2-2; 10 nucleotides line up with TRBD2. Unmatched junction bases numbered 2, after V lost 8 bases and J lost 2 bases. CDR1 ENHRY and CDR2 SYGVKD come from the germline V gene. The CDR3 length is 14 residues.

The rearrangement links TRBV4-1 to TRBJ2-2; 10 bases match TRBD1. V was pared by 2 bases and J by 5 bases, with 5 bases of the junction left unmatched. The CDR3 has 16 amino acids. Germline V gene data show CDR1 as MGHRA and CDR2 as YSYEKL. The DNA for the CDR3 is TGCGCCAGCAGCCAAATGGGACAGGGGCATACCGGGGAGCTGTTTTTT. Translation: CASSQMGQGHTGELFF.